The sequence of this T cell receptor (beta chain) was determined in a study of blood T cell repertoires in COVID-19. Study in general: Researchers got acute and convalescent COVID-19 samples from the United States, Italy and Spain. Sources were T cells, B-cell-depleted T cells, or PBMCs; the material itself was cDNA or gDNA.

As processed by the authors: Reference gene primers were amplified, and this amplification served to estimate nucleated cell counts. Sequenced by immunoSEQ multiplex PCR; TCRdb stores in-frame clones only, minus some. V, J and clone size are taken as reported in that table, and D and trimming were inferred from the DNA itself. Found here are some 150,000 clones, around 80% of them singletons; the top ten hold about 38%. Sequencing input: peripheral blood. The receptor was isolated from a human donor in a cohort sampled during active COVID-19.

The CDR3 spells CASSLGLAGFAGELFF. The CDR3 bases are TGTGCCAGCAGCTTGGGGTTAGCGGGTTTCGCCGGGGAGCTGTTTTTT. The V gene is TRBV5-4, the J gene TRBJ2-2; TRBD2 aligns across 7 bases. Trimming removed 0 bases from V and 6 bases from J; junction bases left unmatched: 8. This CDR3 has 16 amino acids. Germline-derived CDR1 and CDR2 are SGHNT and YYREEE (reference sequence).